The next 6 T cell receptor beta chains were all read from a single sample in a study of spatial heterogeneity in lung cancer. Time point: blood at routine non-recurrence follow-up after resection. Whole RNA from tumor, nontumor lung or frozen PBMC was sequenced unsorted. MiXCR was run by TCRdb on the 5' RACE reads, yielding one entry per CDR3 protein. This table has around 120,000 distinct CDR3 sequences, 9.5% to 15% appearing once. Sequenced here: PBMCs, sampled at follow-up. The receptors come from a male donor with early-stage non-small cell lung cancer.

The V call is TRBV5-1, the J call TRBJ2-5; 7 nucleotides agree with TRBD1. The trim removed 5 bases at V and 3 bases at J, leaving 4 bases unmatched. Germline loops: CDR1 SGHRS, CDR2 YFSETQ. The CDR3 spans 13 residues. The DNA for the CDR3 is TGCGCCAGCAGACCGGGGACAGAAGAGACCCAGTACTTC. Protein product: CASRPGTEETQYF.

The chain uses TRBV28 and TRBJ2-7; 7 nucleotides agree with TRBD1. V lost 2 bases, J lost 2 bases, and 3 bases stayed unmatched. The CDR3 totals 14 residues. The germline gives CDR1 MDHEN, CDR2 SYDVKM. The CDR3, as DNA: TGTGCCAGCAGTTTAGGGGGACAGCCCTACGAGCAGTACTTC. Its translation: CASSLGGQPYEQYF.

The rearrangement joins TRBV19 to TRBJ2-7; tentatively, D is TRBD1 (6 bases). The CDR3 spans 15 residues. Germline CDR1 and CDR2: LNHDA and SQIVND (reference sequence). Deletions cut 3 bases from V and 2 bases from J, with 14 bases between. The CDR3: CASSMTGLGAYEQYF. CDR3 sequence (DNA): TGTGCCAGTAGTATGACAGGCCTGGGGGCCTACGAGCAGTACTTC.

This clonotype was found many times. The V gene is TRBV4-3, the J gene TRBJ2-7; no reliable D call. V shed 4 bases and J shed 5 bases, with 18 bases lying between them. CDR1 and CDR2 from the germline V gene are LGHNA and YSLEER. The length of the CDR3 is 15 residues. For the CDR3, the DNA is TGCGCCAGCAGCCCTTCCGTGTCCGGGTTTGACGAGCAGTACTTC. Protein sequence: CASSPSVSGFDEQYF.

This clonotype was seen repeatedly, ten times or more. V is TRBV5-1 and J is TRBJ1-5, with D tentatively TRBD1 (6 bases). CDR3 size: 15 residues. CDR1 is SGHRS, CDR2 YFSETQ, per germline. Between the trimmed V and J ends, which lost 7 bases and 3 bases, there was a span of 17 bases. DNA for the CDR3: TGCGCCAGCCAACAGGGAATGAGTGACAATCAGCCCCAGCATTTT. It translates to CASQQGMSDNQPQHF.

The chain uses TRBV6-5 and TRBJ2-5; maybe TRBD2 (7 bases). The V end lost 7 bases, the J end lost 5 bases, and 14 bases lay between the germline ends. In germline, CDR1 is MNHEY, CDR2 SVGAGI. CDR3 length: 13 residues. This CDR3 reads CASTPGGPETQYF. CDR3 in DNA: TGTGCCAGCACGCCGGGGGGCCCCGAGACCCAGTACTTC.